This entry lists 19 T cell receptor beta chains sequenced from one sample in a study of blood T cell repertoires in COVID-19. Data came from immunoSEQ multiplex PCR; TCRdb stores just in-frame clones and leaves some out. The table includes 130,000 to 150,000 clones, roughly 79% detected once. The sequencing input was peripheral blood. The receptor source for this set is a human donor with acute or convalescent COVID-19. The donor label of this sample is uncertain.

The genes are TRBV30 and TRBJ1-2; 7 bases fit TRBD1. This CDR3 has 13 residues. From germline, CDR1 is GTSNPN and CDR2 SVGIG (reference sequence). The J segment lost 8 bases and the V segment lost 0 bases, leaving 6 bases of the junction unmatched. The CDR3 loop reads CAWSVMQGEGYTF. The CDR3 nucleotides read TGTGCCTGGAGTGTAATGCAGGGGGAAGGCTACACCTTC.

The V gene is TRBV5-1, the J gene TRBJ1-4, with 9 bases matching TRBD1. The CDR3 totals 15 residues. Per germline, CDR1 SGHRS and CDR2 YFSETQ. Trimming removed 2 bases from V and 5 bases from J; junction bases left unmatched: 4. DNA of the CDR3: TGCGCCAGCAGCTTCTCCGGGACAGGGAATGAAAAACTGTTTTTT. It yields the protein CASSFSGTGNEKLFF.

This chain connects TRBV27 to TRBJ1-1; D is ambiguous. CDR1 is MNHEY and CDR2 is SMNVEV in the germline V gene (reference sequence). The V and J ends lost 4 bases and 3 bases respectively, with 9 bases between them. This CDR3 contains 13 residues. The CDR3: CASSWRFDTEAFF. CDR3 in DNA: TGTGCCAGCAGTTGGAGATTTGACACTGAAGCTTTCTTT.

The genes are TRBV27 and TRBJ1-1, with D uncertain. Between the trimmed V and J ends, which lost 11 bases and 5 bases, there was a span of 6 bases. Germline V gene sequence: CDR1 MNHEY, CDR2 SMNVEV (reference sequence). CDR3 length: 9 residues. In nucleotides, the CDR3 is TGTGCCGCCCAGACTGAAGCTTTCTTT. This translates into CAAQTEAFF.

The chain is built from TRBV10-3 and TRBJ1-2; possible D gene TRBD1, 6 bases. Trimming took 0 bases from V and 5 from J, leaving 13 bases between them. This CDR3 is built from 15 residues. CDR1 and CDR2 (germline): ENHRY, SYGVKD. CDR3 sequence: CAISESRGWTYGYTF. CDR3 coding DNA: TGTGCCATCAGTGAGTCAAGGGGGTGGACGTATGGCTACACCTTC.

This clone has ten or more counts. J is TRBJ1-1 and V is TRBV20-1, with TRBD1 matching over 7 bases. The J segment lost 0 bases and the V segment lost 3 bases, leaving 4 bases of the junction unmatched. The CDR3 is made up of 14 amino acids. Germline V gene lookup returns CDR1 DFQATT and CDR2 SNEGSKA (reference sequence). For the CDR3, the DNA is TGCAGTGCTAGTGTAGGGGGCATGAACACTGAAGCTTTCTTT. Residues: CSASVGGMNTEAFF.

This rearrangement joins TRBV5-1 to TRBJ1-1; 8 bases align to TRBD1. With 4 bases clipped from V and 4 bases from J, the junction kept 9 bases outside the gene matches. The length of the CDR3 is 15 residues. The germline CDR1 and CDR2 sequences are SGHRS and YFSETQ. This CDR3 reads CASSPKQGASTEAFF. The CDR3, as DNA: TGCGCCAGCAGCCCCAAGCAGGGGGCGAGCACTGAAGCTTTCTTT.

The V gene is TRBV6-5, the J gene TRBJ1-4; 11 positions agree with TRBD1. Germline V gene lookup returns CDR1 MNHEY and CDR2 SVGAGI. The CDR3 totals 13 residues. Losses at the gene ends were 6 bases for V and 8 bases for J; bases not matched to a gene: 2. CDR3 DNA: TGTGCCAGCAGGGGACAGGGGGACGAAAAACTGTTTTTT. As protein: CASRGQGDEKLFF.

The chain joins TRBV12-5 to TRBJ2-3; TRBD2 is a possible D gene (6 bases). Trimming took off 7 bases at V and 1 base at J, with 15 bases between the two ends. The V gene's germline CDR1 is LGHNT and CDR2 FRNRAP. The CDR3 length is 15 residues. The CDR3 sequence: CASARDSARTDTQYF. For the CDR3, the DNA is TGTGCTAGTGCTCGGGACTCGGCGCGCACAGATACGCAGTATTTT. Supplemented by reference TRBV12-5 and TRBJ2-3, the full variable domain reads DARVTQTPRHKVTEMGQEVTMRCQPILGHNTVFWYRQTMMQGLELLAYFRNRAPLDDSGMPKDRFSAEMPDATLATLKIQPSEPRDSAVYFCASARDSARTDTQYFGPGTRLTVL.

V gene TRBV6-5 combines with J gene TRBJ2-7, with 9 bases matching TRBD1. The CDR3 sequence is 16 residues long. The ends lost 3 bases at V and 3 bases at J; junction bases unmatched: 9. CDR1 is MNHEY and CDR2 is SVGAGI in the germline V gene. This CDR3 is CASSYDSRQGVYEQYF. DNA for the CDR3: TGTGCCAGCAGTTATGACTCGAGACAGGGGGTCTACGAGCAGTACTTC.

The chain combines TRBV5-1 with TRBJ1-2; 7 nucleotides match TRBD1. The germline CDR1 and CDR2 sequences are SGHRS and YFSETQ. There are 14 residues in the CDR3. V dropped 3 bases and J dropped 2; count of bases not matched to a gene: 4. CDR3: CASSYGDRNYGYTF. The CDR3 coding sequence is TGCGCCAGCAGCTACGGGGACAGAAACTATGGCTACACCTTC.

The chain links TRBV12-3 or TRBV12-4 to TRBJ1-2; D is possibly TRBD1 (6 bases). Deletions cut 6 bases from V and 8 bases from J, with 13 bases between. The CDR3 covers 12 residues. The DNA for the CDR3 is TGTGCCAGCAGGGAGGACAGTCGGGGCTACACCTTC. Protein sequence: CASREDSRGYTF.

Of note for this clone: In the same sample, other DNA sequences code for this CDR3. The J gene is TRBJ2-3, the V gene TRBV19, with D possibly TRBD2 on 7 matching bases. There are 16 residues in the CDR3. Germline V gene sequence: CDR1 LNHDA, CDR2 SQIVND (reference sequence). V dropped 5 bases and J dropped 2 bases, with 17 bases sitting between them. CDR3 coding DNA: TGTGCCAGTAGTGGGGAGGGACACCCCTCCACAGATACGCAGTATTTT. Protein sequence: CASSGEGHPSTDTQYF.

V gene TRBV2 combines with J gene TRBJ1-2, with TRBD1 matching 9 bases. Looked up from germline, CDR1 is SNHLY and CDR2 is FYNNEI. This CDR3 has 15 amino acids. With 7 bases clipped from V and 2 bases from J, the junction kept 8 bases outside the gene matches. CDR3 sequence (DNA): TGTGCCAGCACCGTAGGGGGACAGGGAAACTATGGCTACACCTTC. It encodes CASTVGGQGNYGYTF.

The chain has TRBV6-5 and TRBJ1-5, with D possibly being TRBD1 (6 bases). This CDR3 comprises 12 residues. V was clipped by 6 bases and J by 5 bases, with 8 bases between them. Germline CDR1 is MNHEY and CDR2 is SVGAGI. CDR3 coding DNA: TGTGCCAGCAGACAGGGTGATCAGCCCCAGCATTTT. Translating it yields CASRQGDQPQHF.

This chain joins TRBV27 and TRBJ1-2, with 7 positions matching TRBD1. The ends lost 2 bases at V and 7 bases at J; junction bases unmatched: 4. Germline CDR1 reads MNHEY; CDR2 reads SMNVEV (reference sequence). The CDR3 spans 13 residues. Here the CDR3 DNA reads TGTGCCAGCAGTTTACACAGGGGAAGTGGCTACACCTTC. This gives the protein CASSLHRGSGYTF.

This rearrangement joins TRBV4-1 to TRBJ1-2, with D possibly matching TRBD1 (6 bases). The V gene's germline CDR1 is MGHRA and CDR2 YSYEKL. V gave up 2 bases and J gave up 2 bases, with 15 bases separating them. This CDR3 contains 16 residues. CDR3 sequence (DNA): TGCGCCAGCAGCCAATCTCCTGACAGGTTCAACTATGGCTACACCTTC. Translated, it gives CASSQSPDRFNYGYTF.

V and J are TRBV5-4 and TRBJ2-7; TRBD2 matches 7 bases. V gave up 2 bases and J gave up 7 bases; unmatched junction bases: 9. The germline V gene encodes CDR1 SGHNT and CDR2 YYREEE (reference sequence). The CDR3 is made up of 14 amino acids. CDR3 nucleotide sequence: TGTGCCAGCAGCTTTCTGGGAGGGGCGTATGAGCAGTACTTC. This translates into CASSFLGGAYEQYF.

The chain uses TRBV5-1 and TRBJ2-1; TRBD2 aligns across 8 bases. After removal of 0 bases from V and 0 bases from J, the junction contained 11 bases not matched to a gene. Per germline, CDR1 SGHRS and CDR2 YFSETQ. There are 19 residues in the CDR3. The chain's CDR3 is CASSLGYRERGSSYNEQFF. CDR3 nucleotides: TGCGCCAGCAGCTTGGGATACCGCGAGCGGGGGAGCTCCTACAATGAGCAGTTCTTC.